These T cell receptor beta chains were read from a single sample in a study of blood T cell repertoires in COVID-19. Measured with immunoSEQ multiplex PCR; TCRdb has only the in-frame clones, and not every one. The sample records nearly 110,000 clones, about 93% being singletons. The sample comprised peripheral blood. These receptors originate from a woman aged 25 to 39 with acute or convalescent COVID-19. The CDR3 runs from the conserved cysteine through the conserved F or W. The D gene is left open where the match is weak. Expanded clones are given a class, and other clones once, few, many or no size at all.

>TRBD1|TRBJ2-1|TRBV18|-
TGTGCCAGCTCACCACCGAACAGGGGGCCGTTGGAGCAGTTCTTC
CASSPPNRGPLEQFF
>-|TRBJ1-2|TRBV6-5|-
TGTGCCAGCAGTTCCTCGACCTGGGGCAACGGCGGCTACACCTTC
CASSSSTWGNGGYTF
>TRBD2|TRBJ2-7|TRBV10-3|-
TGTGCCATCAGTGGTAGCGGGAGGACTTACGAGCAGTACTTC
CAISGSGRTYEQYF
>-|TRBJ1-5|TRBV19|-
TGTGCCAGTCTACTGGTAGGCGGGGATCAGCCCCAGCATTTT
CASLLVGGDQPQHF
>TRBD2|TRBJ2-7|TRBV6-2/TRBV6-3|-
TGTGCCAGCAGTGTAGCGGGAGGGCCCTACGAGCAGTACTTC
CASSVAGGPYEQYF
>-|TRBJ2-7|TRBV6-6|-
TGTGCCAGCAGTCCTGGCCCCTACGAGCAGTACTTC
CASSPGPYEQYF
>-|TRBJ1-1|TRBV3-1/TRBV3-2|-
TGTGCCAGCAGCCAAGAAGCTAGAACTGAAGCTTTCTTT
CASSQEARTEAFF
>-|TRBJ1-2|TRBV18|-
TGTGCCAGCTCACCAGAGACTAACTATGGCTACACCTTC
CASSPETNYGYTF
>TRBD2|TRBJ2-3|TRBV3-1/TRBV3-2|-
TGTGCCAGCAGCCCTAGGACTAGCGGAAGCACAGATACGCAGTATTTT
CASSPRTSGSTDTQYF
>TRBD2|TRBJ2-1|TRBV6-4|-
TGTGCCAGCCGTACCGGGACTAGCGGGAACTATGAGCAGTTCTTC
CASRTGTSGNYEQFF
>TRBD2|TRBJ2-7|TRBV9|-
TGTGCCAGCAGCGACGTCTTGTCGGGAGGAGAGCAGTACTTC
CASSDVLSGGEQYF
>-|TRBJ1-2|TRBV25-1|-
TGTGCCAGCACCCCTCGCCGGGGCTATGGCTACACCTTC
CASTPRRGYGYTF
>-|TRBJ2-1|TRBV12-1|-
TGTGCCAGCAGCTGGGCGGGACTAGCAAACAATGAGCAGTTCTTC
CASSWAGLANNEQFF
>TRBD2|TRBJ2-7|TRBV7-2|-
TGTGCCAGCAGCTTAATGACTAGCGGGAGGGCCTTTGGCTACGAGCAGTACTTC
CASSLMTSGRAFGYEQYF
>TRBD1|TRBJ1-2|TRBV2|-
TGTGCCAGCAGTGGGCTATTAACCGGGACAGGGAGTGGCTACACCTTC
CASSGLLTGTGSGYTF
>TRBD1|TRBJ1-2|TRBV30|-
TGTGCCTGGAGTCCGACAGGGGTTCATGGCTACACCTTC
CAWSPTGVHGYTF
>-|TRBJ1-1|TRBV7-6|-
TGTGCCAGCAGCTTAGAAGACAGAGGAAGGAAGAATGAAGCTTTCTTT
CASSLEDRGRKNEAFF
>TRBD1|TRBJ1-2|TRBV30|-
TGTGCCTGGAGTTGGGTAGGGGGCGACTATGGCTACACCTTC
CAWSWVGGDYGYTF
>-|TRBJ1-5|TRBV7-2|-
TGTGCCAGCAGCTTAGCCGGGAGCAATCAGCCCCAGCATTTT
CASSLAGSNQPQHF
>-|TRBJ2-1|TRBV24-1|-
TGTGCCACCAGTGACCCAGTACCGGGAAATGAGCAGTTCTTC
CATSDPVPGNEQFF
>-|TRBJ1-6|TRBV6-4|few
TGTGCCAGCAAATTGGGGACAAATTCACCCCTCCACTTT
CASKLGTNSPLHF
>-|TRBJ2-1|TRBV6-2/TRBV6-3|-
TGTGCCAGCAGTTACGGGCAAGAGCAGTTCTTC
CASSYGQEQFF
>-|TRBJ1-1|TRBV6-5|once
TGTGCCAGCATAAAACAGGGAAGAGCTGAAGCTTTCTTT
CASIKQGRAEAFF
>-|TRBJ2-7|TRBV4-2|-
TGTGCCAGCAGCCAAGTCCGACAGAGCTACGAGCAGTACTTC
CASSQVRQSYEQYF
>-|TRBJ2-1|TRBV28|-
TGTGCCAGCACATATGGTCACCTATACAATGAGCAGTTCTTC
CASTYGHLYNEQFF
>TRBD2|TRBJ2-1|TRBV10-3|-
TGTGCCATCAGTGAAACTGCTGGGGGGGGGAACAATGAGCAGTTCTTC
CAISETAGGGNNEQFF
>-|TRBJ2-7|TRBV10-3|-
TGTGCCACAAGGCTTGGCACTAACTCGGACTACGAGCAGTACTTC
CATRLGTNSDYEQYF